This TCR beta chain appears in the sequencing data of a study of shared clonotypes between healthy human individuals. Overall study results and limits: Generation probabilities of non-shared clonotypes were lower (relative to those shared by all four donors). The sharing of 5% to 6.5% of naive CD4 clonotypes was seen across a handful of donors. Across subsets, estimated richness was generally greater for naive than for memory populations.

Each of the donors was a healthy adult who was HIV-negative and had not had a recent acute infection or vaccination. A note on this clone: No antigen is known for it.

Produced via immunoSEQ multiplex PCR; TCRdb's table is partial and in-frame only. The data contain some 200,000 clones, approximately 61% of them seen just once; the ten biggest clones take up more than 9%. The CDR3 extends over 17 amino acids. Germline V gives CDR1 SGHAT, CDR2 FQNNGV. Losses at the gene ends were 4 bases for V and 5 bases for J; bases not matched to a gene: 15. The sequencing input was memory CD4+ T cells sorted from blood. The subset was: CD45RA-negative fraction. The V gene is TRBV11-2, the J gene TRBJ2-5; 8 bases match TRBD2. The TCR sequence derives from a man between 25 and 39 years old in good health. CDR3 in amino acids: CASSSPGVVRGGETQYF. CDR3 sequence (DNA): TGTGCCAGCAGCTCGCCCGGGGTGGTACGCGGGGGGGAGACCCAGTACTTC.